The clone carrying this T cell receptor (beta chain) was recorded a few times. This sample is part of a study of T-cell reconstitution after alpha-beta-depleted transplantation in children. Unique molecular identifiers were built into the TCRbeta library. TCRdb re-called the PCR reads through MiXCR, storing one row per CDR3 protein. The data hold 550,000 to 600,000 distinct CDR3 sequences, with 20% to 25% observed a single time. This receptor was obtained from a boy in the first two years of life who had a stem cell transplant for acute myeloid leukemia, so the T cells may come from the graft donor. The source material was PBMCs, mostly from graft donor cells, sampled 360 days after TCRalphabeta/CD19-depleted stem cell transplant.

Here the CDR3 reads CSVEFRLGPTEAFF. The CDR3, as DNA: TGCAGCGTTGAGTTCAGGTTAGGGCCCACTGAAGCTTTCTTT. The chain couples TRBV29-1 to TRBJ1-1, with D unclear. Germline lookup yields CDR1 SQVTM and CDR2 ANQGSEA. Trimming took 3 bases from V and 4 from J, leaving 15 bases between them. The CDR3 runs to 14 residues.